Below, 5 T cell receptor beta chains from the same sample are listed, as sequenced in a study of T-cell reconstitution after alpha-beta-depleted transplantation in children listed by TCRdb under 2016. Library generation was performed with PCR. These reads were obtained on an Illumina HiSeq 2500. TCR libraries were prepared with molecular barcoding, using unique molecular identifiers to normalize TCRbeta repertoire quantification. TCRdb cleaned the public reads at Q25 with fastp, built clones with MiXCR and kept in-frame beta chains. All rows with the same CDR3 protein become a single entry with the most common DNA and genes. This sample has roughly 500,000 distinct CDR3 sequences in its table, and approximately 32% of those were observed once. The ten biggest clones cover 2% to 3% of the sample. The sample was PBMCs from the stem cell graft donor, taken from the stem cell graft. The receptors here all came from a human donor who donated a stem cell graft to a child with aplastic anemia.

This clonotype was observed a handful of times. The chain has TRBV5-1 and TRBJ2-5; possibly TRBD2 for D (6 bases). Trimming stripped 4 bases from V and 3 bases from J, with 13 bases between. This CDR3 contains 14 residues. CDR1 and CDR2 (germline): SGHRS, YFSETQ. The DNA for the CDR3 is TGCGCCAGCAGCGCGGGACGGATGAAAGAGACCCAGTACTTC. Translated: CASSAGRMKETQYF.

This clonotype appeared a few times. V usage is TRBV9 and J usage is TRBJ2-5; 10 bases agree with TRBD2. This CDR3 is 16 amino acids long. With V trimmed by 2 bases and J by 4 bases, 8 bases remained unmatched. Germline-derived CDR1 and CDR2 are SGDLS and YYNGEE. The CDR3 nucleotides are TGTGCCAGCAGCGTCCTAGCGGGAGTCACCGCAGAGACCCAGTACTTC. Translating it yields CASSVLAGVTAETQYF. Combining the CDR3 with reference TRBV9 and TRBJ2-5 gives the whole variable domain DSGVTQTPKHLITATGQRVTLRCSPRSGDLSVYWYQQSLDQGLQFLIQYYNGEERAKGNILERFSAQQFPDLHSELNLSSLELGDSALYFCASSVLAGVTAETQYFGPGTRLLVL.

This clonotype was observed a handful of times. CDR3 sequence: CASSPTGSSGGYNEQFF. CDR3 nucleotides: TGTGCCAGCAGTCCAACTGGATCTAGCGGGGGATACAATGAGCAGTTCTTC. The genes are TRBV12-3 or TRBV12-4 and TRBJ2-1; 10 bases are a match to TRBD2. V was clipped by 5 bases and J by 4 bases; unmatched bases: 11. The CDR3 runs to 17 residues.

This clonotype was counted between two and nine times. The chain employs TRBV10-3 and TRBJ1-1; TRBD1 might be the D (5 bases). V was trimmed by 6 bases and J by 3 bases, leaving 11 bases between them. This CDR3 region has 13 residues. Germline CDR1 ENHRY, CDR2 SYGVKD. The DNA of the CDR3 is TGTGCCATCAGATCAGGGTGGGACACTGAAGCTTTCTTT. Amino acids: CAIRSGWDTEAFF.

The J gene is TRBJ1-2, the V gene TRBV30; weak D call: TRBD1 (6 bases). The CDR3 extends over 12 amino acids. The V end was cut by 3 bases, the J end by 8 bases, with 13 bases between. CDR1 GTSNPN and CDR2 SVGIG come from the germline V gene (reference sequence). The CDR3 reads CAWRDRLRGYTF. As DNA, the CDR3 is TGTGCCTGGAGAGACAGGTTACGGGGCTACACCTTC.